These 19 T cell receptor beta chains were sequenced from one sample in a study of cytomegalovirus exposure and HLA in healthy donors (dated 2017 in TCRdb). Library generation was performed with the immunoSEQ multiplex PCR assay. In its TCRdb copy, this immuneACCESS table keeps in-frame sequences only and misses some clones. Where compared with another copy, unresolved V genes explain less than half of these, and the others have no known cause. In this sample the table shows about 200,000 clones, around nine tenths of which occur a single time. About 2.7% of the sample is taken by the ten largest. The sequencing input was PBMCs. Receptor source: a woman aged 18-35 years in good health and CMV-seronegative.

The CDR3 bases are TGTGCCAGCAGAACGCCAGGGGTCTACACCTTC. Translated: CASRTPGVYTF. The chain employs TRBV28 and TRBJ1-2; perhaps TRBD1 as D (6 bases). Germline loops: CDR1 MDHEN, CDR2 SYDVKM. The CDR3 contains 11 residues. V shed 6 bases and J shed 10 bases, with 12 bases lying between them.

The chain is built from TRBV27 and TRBJ2-7; a weak D match, TRBD1 (6 bases). This CDR3 contains 16 residues. CDR1 is MNHEY and CDR2 is SMNVEV in the germline V gene (reference sequence). V lost 3 bases and J 3 bases, leaving 18 bases between the germline ends. The CDR3 protein is CASSFTRTAYVYEQYF. For the CDR3, the DNA is TGTGCCAGCAGTTTTACGCGGACAGCCTACGTCTACGAGCAGTACTTC.

This clone turned up a few times. The chain uses TRBV6-1 and TRBJ2-7, with TRBD1 matching over 9 bases. CDR1 is MNHNS and CDR2 is SASEGT in the germline V gene. With 5 bases clipped from V and 7 bases from J, the junction kept 6 bases outside the gene matches. The CDR3 consists of 13 residues. The CDR3 sequence: CASSPQGQGEQYF. DNA of the CDR3: TGTGCCAGCAGTCCCCAGGGACAGGGAGAGCAGTACTTC.

V gene TRBV27 combines with J gene TRBJ2-5; a possible D gene is TRBD1 (6 bases). The CDR3 covers 13 residues. Trimming left V 7 bases short and J 0 bases short, with 9 bases between. The germline V gene has CDR1 MNHEY and CDR2 SMNVEV (reference sequence). The DNA for the CDR3 is TGTGCCAGCACGGGACACAACCAAGAGACCCAGTACTTC. Its protein is CASTGHNQETQYF.

CDR3 region: CASTETPGHLNNEQFF. In DNA, the CDR3 is TGTGCCAGCACCGAAACGCCGGGACACCTCAACAATGAGCAGTTCTTC. The chain joins TRBV2 to TRBJ2-1; D is perhaps TRBD1 (6 bases). Germline loops: CDR1 SNHLY, CDR2 FYNNEI. The CDR3 contains 16 residues. Trimming took off 7 bases at V and 5 bases at J, with 21 bases between the two ends. The variable domain in full, completed from reference TRBV2 and TRBJ2-1, reads EPEVTQTPSHQVTQMGQEVILRCVPISNHLYFYWYRQILGQKVEFLVSFYNNEISEKSEIFDDQFSVERPDGSNFTLKIRSTKLEDSAMYFCASTETPGHLNNEQFFGPGTRLTVL.

V is TRBV28 and J is TRBJ2-7, with 8 bases that match TRBD1. The V gene's germline CDR1 is MDHEN and CDR2 SYDVKM. V was clipped by 7 bases and J by 0 bases; unmatched bases: 11. The CDR3 extends over 16 amino acids. In DNA, the CDR3 is TGTGCCAGCAATGGACTGACAGGGGACCCCTCCTACGAGCAGTACTTC. Protein product: CASNGLTGDPSYEQYF.

The V call is TRBV13, the J call TRBJ1-2; 7 bases align to TRBD1. After removal of 4 bases from V and 0 bases from J, the junction contained 8 bases not matched to a gene. The CDR3 is 16 residues long. The germline CDR1 and CDR2 sequences are PRHDT and FYEKMQ (reference sequence). The CDR3 is CASSSPETGTNYGYTF. In DNA, the CDR3 is TGTGCCAGCAGCTCACCCGAGACAGGGACTAACTATGGCTACACCTTC.

Here the CDR3 reads CASRGVDRLNTEAFF. CDR3 sequence (DNA): TGTGCCAGCAGGGGGGTTGACAGGTTGAACACTGAAGCTTTCTTT. The chain is built from TRBV2 and TRBJ1-1; TRBD1 is a possible D gene (6 bases). V shed 6 bases and J shed 0 bases, with 14 bases lying between them. In germline, CDR1 is SNHLY, CDR2 FYNNEI. This CDR3 is 15 amino acids long. Variable domain in full (rest from reference TRBV2 and TRBJ1-1): EPEVTQTPSHQVTQMGQEVILRCVPISNHLYFYWYRQILGQKVEFLVSFYNNEISEKSEIFDDQFSVERPDGSNFTLKIRSTKLEDSAMYFCASRGVDRLNTEAFFGQGTRLTVV.

The chain recombines TRBV29-1 with TRBJ2-7; TRBD2 matches at 9 bases. The CDR3 totals 14 residues. Germline V gives CDR1 SQVTM, CDR2 ANQGSEA. The V and J ends lost 2 bases and 5 bases, in that order; junction bases with no gene match: 7. The CDR3 sequence: CSVELAGGPDEQYF. CDR3 DNA: TGCAGCGTTGAACTCGCGGGAGGGCCCGACGAGCAGTACTTC.

The chain uses TRBV30 and TRBJ1-2; 10 bases line up with TRBD1. The CDR3 is 14 residues long. Germline V CDR1 and CDR2: GTSNPN, SVGIG (reference sequence). Unmatched junction bases numbered 4, after V lost 0 bases and J lost 6 bases. In nucleotides, the CDR3 is TGTGCCTGGAGTGTCACGGACAGGGGGGATGGCTACACCTTC. It is translated as CAWSVTDRGDGYTF.

This chain joins TRBV4-1 and TRBJ2-1; the match to TRBD2 covers 8 bases. Looked up from germline, CDR1 is MGHRA and CDR2 is YSYEKL. The CDR3 spans 16 residues. Trimming removed 3 bases from V and 2 bases from J; junction bases left unmatched: 6. The CDR3 DNA reads TGCGCCAGCAGCCATGTGGGACTAGAGCCCTACAATGAGCAGTTCTTC. It specifies CASSHVGLEPYNEQFF.

This chain links TRBV28 with TRBJ2-7; D gene uncertain. CDR1 and CDR2 from the germline V gene are MDHEN and SYDVKM. V gave up 3 bases and J gave up 2 bases, with 11 bases separating them. The CDR3 length is 14 residues. The chain's CDR3 is CASSFRSTTYEQYF. DNA for the CDR3: TGTGCCAGCAGTTTTCGAAGCACTACCTACGAGCAGTACTTC. The whole variable domain, filled in from reference TRBV28 and TRBJ2-7, reads DVKVTQSSRYLVKRTGEKVFLECVQDMDHENMFWYRQDPGLGLRLIYFSYDVKMKEKGDIPEGYSVSREKKERFSLILESASTNQTSMYLCASSFRSTTYEQYFGPGTRLTVT.

CDR3 in DNA: TGCGCCAGCACCTCGTTAGGGGCGACAATGAACACTGAAGCTTTCTTT. It is translated as CASTSLGATMNTEAFF. The rearrangement links TRBV5-1 to TRBJ1-1, with D maybe TRBD1 (5 bases). Germline CDR1 and CDR2: SGHRS and YFSETQ. This CDR3 has 16 amino acids. Trimming took off 6 bases at V and 0 bases at J, with 18 bases between the two ends.

The count of this clone is one. This chain links TRBV27 with TRBJ2-1, with TRBD2 matching over 10 bases. The CDR3 sequence is 17 residues long. V lost 4 bases to trimming and J lost 8 bases; unmatched junction nucleotides: 14. Germline assignment: CDR1 MNHEY and CDR2 SMNVEV (reference sequence). The DNA of the CDR3 is TGTGCCAGCAGTTGGGGTTCGAGCGGGAGGGCCCTCTATGAGCAGTTCTTC. It codes for CASSWGSSGRALYEQFF.

This clone was recorded a few times. The chain links TRBV7-9 to TRBJ2-7, with D uncertain. The germline gives CDR1 SEHNR, CDR2 FQNEAQ (reference sequence). This CDR3 has 12 amino acids. Trimming took 5 bases from V and 5 from J, leaving 10 bases between them. The DNA of the CDR3 is TGTGCCAGCAGCGTGTCTCTCCACGAGCAGTACTTC. This gives the protein CASSVSLHEQYF.

CDR3 sequence reads: CASSFQGAGTEAFF. CDR3 DNA: TGTGCCAGCAGCTTTCAGGGGGCGGGCACTGAAGCTTTCTTT. The chain joins TRBV5-4 to TRBJ1-1; 8 bases line up with TRBD1. The germline CDR1 and CDR2 sequences are SGHNT and YYREEE (reference sequence). The V and J ends lost 2 bases and 4 bases, in that order; junction bases with no gene match: 4. CDR3 length: 14 amino acids. The full variable domain, completed using reference TRBV5-4 and TRBJ1-1, is ETGVTQSPTHLIKTRGQQVTLRCSSQSGHNTVSWYQQALGQGPQFIFQYYREEENGRGNFPPRFSGLQFPNYSSELNVNALELDDSALYLCASSFQGAGTEAFFGQGTRLTVV.

The V and J genes are TRBV5-4 and TRBJ2-7; the match to TRBD2 covers 12 bases. In germline, CDR1 is SGHNT, CDR2 YYREEE (reference sequence). The CDR3 is 14 amino acids. CDR3 nucleotide sequence: TGTCACGTCACAGGGGGACTAGCGGGCTACGAGCAGTACTTC. Its protein product is CHVTGGLAGYEQYF.

The chain carries TRBV10-3 and TRBJ2-7, with 10 nucleotides matching TRBD1. The CDR3 is 16 residues long. CDR1 ENHRY and CDR2 SYGVKD come from the germline V gene. The V segment lost 3 bases and the J segment 5 bases; nucleotides outside the gene matches: 10. CDR3 in amino acids: CAISDLGQGNPHEQYF. DNA of the CDR3: TGTGCCATCAGTGATTTGGGACAGGGGAACCCCCACGAGCAGTACTTC.

This rearrangement joins TRBV9 to TRBJ2-6, with 10 nucleotides matching TRBD2. From germline, CDR1 is SGDLS and CDR2 YYNGEE. This CDR3 region has 20 residues. The ends lost 0 bases at V and 2 bases at J; junction bases unmatched: 11. The CDR3 spells CASSVESSGRIKAGANVLTF. The CDR3 DNA sequence: TGTGCCAGCAGCGTAGAGTCTAGCGGGAGAATTAAGGCTGGGGCCAACGTCCTGACTTTC.